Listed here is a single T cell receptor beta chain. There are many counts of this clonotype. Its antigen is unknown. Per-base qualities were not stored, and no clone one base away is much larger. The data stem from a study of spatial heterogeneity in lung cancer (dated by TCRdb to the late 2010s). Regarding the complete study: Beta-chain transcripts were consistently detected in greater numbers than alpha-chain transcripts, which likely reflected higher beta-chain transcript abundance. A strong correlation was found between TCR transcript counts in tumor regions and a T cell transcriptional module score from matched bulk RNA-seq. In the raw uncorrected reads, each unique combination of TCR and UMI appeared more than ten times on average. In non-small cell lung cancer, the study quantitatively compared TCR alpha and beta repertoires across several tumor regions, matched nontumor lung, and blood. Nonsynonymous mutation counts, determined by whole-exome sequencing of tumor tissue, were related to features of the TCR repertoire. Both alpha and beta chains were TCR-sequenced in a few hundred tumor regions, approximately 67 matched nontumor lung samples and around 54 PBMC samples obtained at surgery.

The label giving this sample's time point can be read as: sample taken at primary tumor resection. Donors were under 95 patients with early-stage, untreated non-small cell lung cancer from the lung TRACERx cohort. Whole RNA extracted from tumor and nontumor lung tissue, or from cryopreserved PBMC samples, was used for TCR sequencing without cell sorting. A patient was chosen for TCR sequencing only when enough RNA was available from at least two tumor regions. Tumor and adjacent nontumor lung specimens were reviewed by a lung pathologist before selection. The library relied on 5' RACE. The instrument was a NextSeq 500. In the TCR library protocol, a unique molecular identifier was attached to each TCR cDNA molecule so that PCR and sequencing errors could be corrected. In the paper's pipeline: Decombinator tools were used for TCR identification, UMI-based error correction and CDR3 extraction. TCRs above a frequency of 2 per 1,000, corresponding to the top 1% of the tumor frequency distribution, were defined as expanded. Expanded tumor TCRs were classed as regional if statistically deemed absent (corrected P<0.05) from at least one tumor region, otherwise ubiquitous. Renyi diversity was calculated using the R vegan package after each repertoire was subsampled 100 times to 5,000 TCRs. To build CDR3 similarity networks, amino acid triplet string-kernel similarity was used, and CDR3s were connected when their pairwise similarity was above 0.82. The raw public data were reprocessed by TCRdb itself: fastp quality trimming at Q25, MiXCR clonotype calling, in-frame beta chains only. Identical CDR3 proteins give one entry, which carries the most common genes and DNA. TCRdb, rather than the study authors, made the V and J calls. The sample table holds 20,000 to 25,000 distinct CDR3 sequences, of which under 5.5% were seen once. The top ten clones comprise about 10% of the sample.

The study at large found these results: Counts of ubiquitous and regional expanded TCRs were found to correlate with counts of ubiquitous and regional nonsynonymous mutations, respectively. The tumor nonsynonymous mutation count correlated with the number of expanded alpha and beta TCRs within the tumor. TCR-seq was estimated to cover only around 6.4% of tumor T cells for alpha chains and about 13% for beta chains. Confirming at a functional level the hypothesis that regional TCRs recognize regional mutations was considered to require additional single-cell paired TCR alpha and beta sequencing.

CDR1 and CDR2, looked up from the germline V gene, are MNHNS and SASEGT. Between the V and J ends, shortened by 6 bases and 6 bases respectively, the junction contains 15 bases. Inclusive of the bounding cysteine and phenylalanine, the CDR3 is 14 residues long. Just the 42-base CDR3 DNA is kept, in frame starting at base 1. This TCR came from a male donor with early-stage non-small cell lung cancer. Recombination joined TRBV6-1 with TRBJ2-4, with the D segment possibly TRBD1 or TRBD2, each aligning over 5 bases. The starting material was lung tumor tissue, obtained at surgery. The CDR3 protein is CASRTGPGGNIQYF. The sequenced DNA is TGTGCCAGCAGAACGGGACCTGGCGGAAACATTCAGTACTTC.